One sample yielded the 19 T cell receptor beta chains listed below, sequenced in a study of T cells in Graves' hyperthyroidism and ophthalmopathy. Researchers amplified the TCR beta CDR3 regions from RNA transcripts. With the HTBI primer set, the TCR CDR3 went through a first round of RT-PCR. TCRdb passed the multiplex PCR reads through MiXCR, listing each CDR3 protein once. The table includes 85,000 to 110,000 distinct CDR3 sequences, roughly 50% detected once. The sample taken for sequencing was blood. The receptors were sampled from a man aged 35-49 years with Graves' hyperthyroidism.

Regarding this clonotype: At one of its ends the junction is not consistent with the germline gene, which may arise from a read error. Here the CDR3 reads CASSAAGQGALFF. The CDR3 nucleotides are TGTGCCAGCAGCGCAGCAGGACAGGGGGCGCTGTTTTTT. This chain links TRBV9 with TRBJ2-2, with TRBD1 matching over 11 bases. This CDR3 has 13 residues. Germline V gene sequence: CDR1 SGDLS, CDR2 YYNGEE. Using reference TRBV9 and TRBJ2-2 for the parts outside the CDR3, the full variable domain is DSGVTQTPKHLITATGQRVTLRCSPRSGDLSVYWYQQSLDQGLQFLIQYYNGEERAKGNILERFSAQQFPDLHSELNLSSLELGDSALYFCASSAAGQGALFFGEGSRLTVL.

Details on this clonotype: As the CDR3 is not closed by the conserved phenylalanine or tryptophan, this likely results from a read error. V and J are TRBV5-4 and TRBJ2-3, with D perhaps TRBD2 (5 bases). CDR1 SGHNT and CDR2 YYREEE come from the germline V gene (reference sequence). This CDR3 is built from 18 residues. Here the CDR3 DNA reads TGTGCCAGCAGCGACACTAACGCAATTTATTCTAGCACAGAAACGCAGTATGTT. This encodes CASSDTNAIYSSTETQYV.

This clonotype was seen at least ten times. V and J are TRBV11-1 and TRBJ1-1, with D possibly matching TRBD1 (6 bases). The germline V gene has CDR1 SGHAT and CDR2 FQDESV (reference sequence). This CDR3 is built from 13 residues. V shed 5 bases and J shed 3 bases, with 10 bases lying between them. For the CDR3, the DNA is TGTGCCAGCAGCGGACAGTTGGACACTGAAGCTTTCTTT. Protein product: CASSGQLDTEAFF. The full variable domain, in which reference TRBV11-1 and TRBJ1-1 provide the parts outside the CDR3, is EAEVAQSPRYKITEKSQAVAFWCDPISGHATLYWYRQILGQGPELLVQFQDESVVDDSQLPKDRFSAERLKGVDSTLKIQPAELGDSAMYLCASSGQLDTEAFFGQGTRLTVV.

The chain recombines TRBV20-1 with TRBJ2-7, with 9 bases fitting TRBD1. Trimming at V came to 3 bases and at J to 7 bases, leaving 13 bases not matched to a gene. Germline V gene lookup returns CDR1 DFQATT and CDR2 SNEGSKA (reference sequence). The CDR3 spans 15 residues. CDR3 DNA sequence: TGCAGTGCTAGGGGGACAGGGTTGGGGGGAGGTGAGCAGTACTTC. This gives the protein CSARGTGLGGGEQYF.

This clonotype was observed many times. For the CDR3, the DNA is TGTGCCAGCAGCTCCACCTACCCTAGCGGGAATGGGATTTACACCGGGGAGCTGTTTTTT. Encoded protein: CASSSTYPSGNGIYTGELFF. The V gene is TRBV7-9, the J gene TRBJ2-2, with TRBD2 matching 9 bases. The CDR3 has 20 amino acids. Germline V gene data show CDR1 as SEHNR and CDR2 as FQNEAQ (reference sequence). The ends lost 4 bases at V and 3 bases at J; junction bases unmatched: 18.

This clonotype was observed at least ten times. The CDR3 sequence: CASSLAGTSYNEQFF. The CDR3 DNA sequence: TGTGCCAGCAGCTTAGCGGGGACCTCCTACAATGAGCAGTTCTTC. V gene TRBV7-9 combines with J gene TRBJ2-1, with D perhaps TRBD1 or TRBD2 (5 bases each). Trimming cost V 0 bases and J 0 bases, with 6 bases left between them. This CDR3 contains 15 residues. Germline V gives CDR1 SEHNR, CDR2 FQNEAQ (reference sequence).

The CDR3 protein is CASSVTRAVQETQYF. The CDR3 nucleotides are TGTGCCAGCAGCGTGACCAGGGCTGTCCAAGAGACCCAGTACTTC. The chain is built from TRBV7-3 and TRBJ2-5, with TRBD1 as a possible D gene (5 bases). The CDR3 has 15 residues. The germline V gene encodes CDR1 SGHTA and CDR2 FQGTGA. The V end lost 5 bases, the J end lost 1 base, and 14 bases lay between the germline ends.

This clonotype was detected only a few times. The J gene is TRBJ1-1, the V gene TRBV20-1; 10 bases match TRBD1. Trimming at V came to 7 bases and at J to 8 bases, leaving 7 bases not matched to a gene. Germline values: CDR1 DFQATT, CDR2 SNEGSKA (reference sequence). The CDR3 extends over 12 amino acids. CDR3 loop: CSVWDRGLEAFF. In DNA, the CDR3 is TGCAGTGTTTGGGACAGGGGTCTCGAAGCTTTCTTT.

This clonotype was observed a handful of times. The rearrangement uses TRBV30 and TRBJ2-1, with D possibly being TRBD2 (6 bases). CDR3 length: 15 amino acids. Trimming removed 5 bases at V and 1 base at J, with 15 bases between. From germline, CDR1 is GTSNPN and CDR2 SVGIG (reference sequence). The CDR3, as DNA: TGTGCCTGGGCGGAGGGCTTTTCTTCCTACAATGAGCAGTTCTTC. It is translated as CAWAEGFSSYNEQFF.

The chain is built from TRBV20-1 and TRBJ2-1; 7 nucleotides line up with TRBD1. Looked up from germline, CDR1 is DFQATT and CDR2 is SNEGSKA (reference sequence). Trimming cost V 6 bases and J 1 base; bases outside gene matches: 3. This CDR3 contains 13 residues. CDR3 amino acids: CSAPDRSYNEQFF. The CDR3 DNA sequence: TGCAGTGCACCGGACAGGTCCTACAATGAGCAGTTCTTC.

This clonotype was picked up many times. The chain is built from TRBV29-1 and TRBJ2-5; unclear D gene. This CDR3 is built from 13 residues. Trimming pared 2 bases from V and 1 base from J, leaving 8 bases between. Per germline, CDR1 SQVTM and CDR2 ANQGSEA. The CDR3 nucleotides read TGCAGCGTTGAAAGGGCCCCCCAAGAGACCCAGTACTTC. It encodes CSVERAPQETQYF.

This clonotype is labeled as medium-sized. The genes are TRBV25-1 and TRBJ2-1; D gene ambiguous. This CDR3 is 14 amino acids long. Germline values: CDR1 MGHDK, CDR2 SYGVNS. The V and J ends lost 3 bases and 7 bases respectively, with 13 bases between them. The DNA for the CDR3 is TGTGCCAGCAGTGAGGTAGGCGACGGGAATGAGCAGTTCTTC. This sequence encodes CASSEVGDGNEQFF. The full variable domain, in which reference TRBV25-1 and TRBJ2-1 provide the parts outside the CDR3, is EADIYQTPRYLVIGTGKKITLECSQTMGHDKMYWYQQDPGMELHLIHYSYGVNSTEKGDLSSESTVSRIRTEHFPLTLESARPSHTSQYLCASSEVGDGNEQFFGPGTRLTVL.

To note about this clonotype: This may arise from a read error, as a much more abundant clone is one base away. The chain has TRBV5-1 and TRBJ2-5, with 8 nucleotides matching TRBD2. The CDR3 is made up of 16 amino acids. Germline assignment: CDR1 SGHRS and CDR2 YFSETQ. The CDR3: CASSRGDGGARETQCF. The CDR3 nucleotides read TGCGCCAGCAGCCGGGGTGACGGGGGGGCCCGAGAGACCCAGTGCTTC.

Only one count was recorded for this clonotype. One end of the junction varies from germline; a read error may be responsible. The chain joins TRBV2 to TRBJ2-7; no firm D call. Germline-derived CDR1 and CDR2 are SNHLY and FYNNEI. CDR3 length: 13 amino acids. In nucleotides, the CDR3 is TGTGCCAGCAGGGGGTCGGACGGCTACAAGCAGTACTTC. Amino acid sequence: CASRGSDGYKQYF. The full variable domain, rest sourced from reference TRBV2 and TRBJ2-7, is EPEVTQTPSHQVTQMGQEVILRCVPISNHLYFYWYRQILGQKVEFLVSFYNNEISEKSEIFDDQFSVERPDGSNFTLKIRSTKLEDSAMYFCASRGSDGYKQYFGPGTRLTVT.

In its sample, this clonotype was seen many times. The rearrangement joins TRBV2 to TRBJ1-5; 7 bases are a match to TRBD1. The trim removed 5 bases at V and 7 bases at J, leaving 5 bases unmatched. From germline, CDR1 is SNHLY and CDR2 FYNNEI. This CDR3 is 13 amino acids long. The CDR3 loop reads CASSHDREQPQHF. The CDR3 bases are TGTGCCAGCAGTCATGACAGGGAACAGCCCCAGCATTTT.

The V call is TRBV7-6, the J call TRBJ1-2, with 7 bases matching TRBD1. With V trimmed by 2 bases and J by 8 bases, 11 bases remained unmatched. Per the germline V gene, CDR1 is SGHVS and CDR2 is FNYEAQ. The CDR3 loop spans 15 amino acids. The CDR3 DNA sequence: TGTGCCAGCAGCTTACCCCGGACAGGCGGACGGGGCTACACCTTC. Encoded protein: CASSLPRTGGRGYTF.

This clonotype was recorded a few times. This chain connects TRBV3-1 to TRBJ1-2, with 7 bases aligning to TRBD1. Per the germline V gene, CDR1 is LGHDT and CDR2 is YNNKEL (reference sequence). The CDR3 consists of 15 residues. V was clipped by 1 base and J by 3 bases; unmatched bases: 5. As DNA, the CDR3 is TGTGCCAGCAGCCAAGTAGGGGGCGCAGACTATGGCTACACCTTC. It is translated as CASSQVGGADYGYTF.

This clonotype was seen many times. CDR3 protein: CASSFLAGGHTGELFF. As DNA, the CDR3 is TGTGCCAGCAGCTTCCTAGCGGGAGGGCACACCGGGGAGCTGTTTTTT. The chain links TRBV7-9 to TRBJ2-2; 12 nucleotides agree with TRBD2. Germline V gene data show CDR1 as SEHNR and CDR2 as FQNEAQ (reference sequence). This CDR3 has 16 amino acids. V trimming: 3 bases; J trimming: 3 bases; junction bases outside the gene matches: 2.

This clonotype was picked up many times. J is TRBJ2-7 and V is TRBV29-1; TRBD1 might be the D (7 bases). The CDR3 has 11 residues. V gave up 6 bases and J gave up 2 bases, with 8 bases separating them. Per germline, CDR1 SQVTM and CDR2 ANQGSEA. The chain's CDR3 is CSVRGAYEQYF. The CDR3 DNA sequence: TGCAGCGTCAGGGGGGCCTACGAGCAGTACTTC.